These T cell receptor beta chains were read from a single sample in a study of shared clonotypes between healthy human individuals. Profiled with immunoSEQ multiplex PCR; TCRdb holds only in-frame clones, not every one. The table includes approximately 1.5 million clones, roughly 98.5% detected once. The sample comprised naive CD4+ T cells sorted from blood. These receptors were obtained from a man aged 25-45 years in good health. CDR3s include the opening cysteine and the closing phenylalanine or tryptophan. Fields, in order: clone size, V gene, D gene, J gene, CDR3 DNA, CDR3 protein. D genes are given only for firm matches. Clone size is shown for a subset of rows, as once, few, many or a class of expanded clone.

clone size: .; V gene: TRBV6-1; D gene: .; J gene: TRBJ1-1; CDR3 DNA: TGTGCCAGCAGTGAAAGCGGGTCGACGTACACTGAAGCTTTCTTT; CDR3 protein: CASSESGSTYTEAFF
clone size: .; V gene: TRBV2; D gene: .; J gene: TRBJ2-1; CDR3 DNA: TGTGCCAGCAGTGGGGGTGGGCTCGCCGAAAACTACAATGAGCAGTTCTTC; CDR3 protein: CASSGGGLAENYNEQFF
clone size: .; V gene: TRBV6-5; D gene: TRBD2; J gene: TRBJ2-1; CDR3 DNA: TGTGCCAGCCGTCCGGGACTAGCGGCATACAATGAGCAGTTCTTC; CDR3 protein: CASRPGLAAYNEQFF
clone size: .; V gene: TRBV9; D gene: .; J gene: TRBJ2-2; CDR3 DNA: TGTGCCAGCAGCGTAGCGGACGAGGGCACCGGGGAGCTGTTTTTT; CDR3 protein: CASSVADEGTGELFF
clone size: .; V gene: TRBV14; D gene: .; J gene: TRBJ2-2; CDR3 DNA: TGTGCCAGCAGCCAAGTCAGGGCGACCACCGGGGAGCTGTTTTTT; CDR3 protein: CASSQVRATTGELFF
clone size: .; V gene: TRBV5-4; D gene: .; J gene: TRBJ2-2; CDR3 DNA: TGTGCCAGCAGCTTGGGAGCAACTTCCACCGGGGAGCTGTTTTTT; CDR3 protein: CASSLGATSTGELFF
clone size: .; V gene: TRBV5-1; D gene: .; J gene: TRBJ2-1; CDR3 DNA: TGCGCCAGCAGCTTGGACAGGGATGGTGAGCAGTTCTTC; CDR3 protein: CASSLDRDGEQFF
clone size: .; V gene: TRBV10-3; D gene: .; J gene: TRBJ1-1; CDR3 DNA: TGTGCCATCAGTGCCTTCACGGGGAACACTGAAGCTTTCTTT; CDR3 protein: CAISAFTGNTEAFF
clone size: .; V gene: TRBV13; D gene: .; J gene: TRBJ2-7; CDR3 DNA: TGTGCCAGCAGCTTAGGAACAGGTTGGGGCTACGAGCAGTACTTC; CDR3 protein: CASSLGTGWGYEQYF
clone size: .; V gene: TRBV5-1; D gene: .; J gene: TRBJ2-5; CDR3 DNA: TGCGCCAGCAGCTCCCCACAAGGAAACCAAGAGACCCAGTACTTC; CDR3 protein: CASSSPQGNQETQYF
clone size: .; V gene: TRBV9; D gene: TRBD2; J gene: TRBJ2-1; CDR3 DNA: TGTGCCAGCAGCGTAGAGGCGGGAGCCTACAATGAGCAGTTCTTC; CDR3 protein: CASSVEAGAYNEQFF
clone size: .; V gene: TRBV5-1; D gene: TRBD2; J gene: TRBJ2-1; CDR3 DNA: TGCGCCAGCAGCTTGCCGCTAGCGGCGGGGGGGAATGAGCAGTTCTTC; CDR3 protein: CASSLPLAAGGNEQFF
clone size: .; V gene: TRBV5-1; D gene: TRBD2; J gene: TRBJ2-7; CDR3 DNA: TGCGCCAGCAGCTTGGATAGCGGGCACAATTTTGCCTACGAGCAGTACTTC; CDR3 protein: CASSLDSGHNFAYEQYF
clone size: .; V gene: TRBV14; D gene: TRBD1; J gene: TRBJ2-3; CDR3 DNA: TGTGCCAGCAGCCGCGAGACAGGGGCTACGCAGTATTTT; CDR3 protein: CASSRETGATQYF
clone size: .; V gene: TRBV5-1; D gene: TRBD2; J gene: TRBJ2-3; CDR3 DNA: TGCGCCAGCAGCCCAGGGACTAGTGGGCGGTCTGTCGCAGATACGCAGTATTTT; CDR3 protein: CASSPGTSGRSVADTQYF
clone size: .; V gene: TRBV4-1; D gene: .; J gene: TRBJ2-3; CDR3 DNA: TGCGCCAGCAGCCAAGGACAGTCGGGCACAGATACGCAGTATTTT; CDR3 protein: CASSQGQSGTDTQYF
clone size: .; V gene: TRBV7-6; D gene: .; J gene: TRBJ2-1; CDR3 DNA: TGTGCCAGCAGCTTAAATTCAGCGCAGAGCTCCTACAATGAGCAGTTCTTC; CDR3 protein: CASSLNSAQSSYNEQFF
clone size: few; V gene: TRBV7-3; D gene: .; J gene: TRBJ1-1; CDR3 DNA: TGTGCCACTTCGAGGGAGGGATTGAACACTGAAGCTTTCTTT; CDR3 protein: CATSREGLNTEAFF